This T cell receptor beta chain was sequenced during a study of regulatory dendritic cells for organ transplantation. Turning to the study itself: Regulatory dendritic cells came from monocytes given vitamin D3 and IL-10.

Libraries were prepared by immunoSEQ multiplex PCR; TCRdb keeps only in-frame clonotypes and omits some of them. The table records 20,000 or so clones, 65% to 80% of them present only once. Regarding this clone: The antigen remains unidentified.

CDR1 is MNHEY, CDR2 SVGAGI, per germline. The CDR3 is 14 residues long. Trimming at V came to 5 bases and at J to 5 bases, leaving 4 bases not matched to a gene. Allogeneic regulatory or mature dendritic cells were co-cultured for four to six days with CFSE-labeled sorted T cells at 1:10. Memory T cells were CD45RO+, naive were CD45RA+, sorted by FACS. Study outcomes and limitations: Of resting T cell subsets, memory CD8+ had the most alloreactive clonotypes.

The origin of this receptor is a human donor in good health. The chain employs TRBV6-5 and TRBJ1-3; 9 bases line up with TRBD1. The sequencing sample was made of memory CD4+ T cells from blood cultured with regulatory dendritic cells. Subset meaning: CD45RO+ memory T cells. The CDR3 reads CASSRDRARNTIYF. CDR3 bases: TGTGCCAGCAGTCGGGACAGGGCCAGAAACACCATATATTTT.